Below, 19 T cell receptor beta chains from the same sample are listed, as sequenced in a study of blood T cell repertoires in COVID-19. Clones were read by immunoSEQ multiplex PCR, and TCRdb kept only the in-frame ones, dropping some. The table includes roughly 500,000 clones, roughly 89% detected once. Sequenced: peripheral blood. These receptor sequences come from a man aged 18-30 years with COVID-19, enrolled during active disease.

The CDR3: CASSPLGAVDGNTIYF. The CDR3 region has the DNA TGTGCCAGCAGCCCCCTGGGGGCGGTAGATGGAAACACCATATATTTT. J is TRBJ1-3 and V is TRBV5-6; D is perhaps TRBD1 (6 bases). Between the trimmed V and J ends, which lost 4 bases and 3 bases, there was a span of 17 bases. CDR1 SGHDT and CDR2 YYEEEE come from the germline V gene. This CDR3 is 16 amino acids long.

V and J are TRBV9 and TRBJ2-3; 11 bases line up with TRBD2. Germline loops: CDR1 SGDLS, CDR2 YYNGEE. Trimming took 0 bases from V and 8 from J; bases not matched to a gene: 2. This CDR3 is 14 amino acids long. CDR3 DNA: TGTGCCAGCAGCGTAGATAGCGGGAGGGCTACGCAGTATTTT. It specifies CASSVDSGRATQYF. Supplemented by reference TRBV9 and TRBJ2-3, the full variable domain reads DSGVTQTPKHLITATGQRVTLRCSPRSGDLSVYWYQQSLDQGLQFLIQYYNGEERAKGNILERFSAQQFPDLHSELNLSSLELGDSALYFCASSVDSGRATQYFGPGTRLTVL.

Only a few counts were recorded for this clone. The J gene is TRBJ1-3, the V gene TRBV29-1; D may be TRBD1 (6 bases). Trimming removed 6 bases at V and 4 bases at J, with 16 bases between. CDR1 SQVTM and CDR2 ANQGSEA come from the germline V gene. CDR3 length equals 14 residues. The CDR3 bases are TGCAGCGTCCGACAGGACTCGGGGGGAAACACCATATATTTT. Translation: CSVRQDSGGNTIYF.

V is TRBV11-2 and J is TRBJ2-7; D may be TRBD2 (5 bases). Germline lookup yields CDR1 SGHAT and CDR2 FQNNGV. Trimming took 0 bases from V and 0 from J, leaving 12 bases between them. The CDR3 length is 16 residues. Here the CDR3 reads CASSLDQRQNSYEQYF. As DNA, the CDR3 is TGTGCCAGCAGCTTAGATCAGCGGCAAAACTCCTACGAGCAGTACTTC.

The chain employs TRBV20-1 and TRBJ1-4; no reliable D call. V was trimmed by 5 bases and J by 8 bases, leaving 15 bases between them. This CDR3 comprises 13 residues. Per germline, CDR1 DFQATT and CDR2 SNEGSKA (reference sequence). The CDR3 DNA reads TGCAGTGCTCGTGGGCCCCAACCAGAAAAACTGTTTTTT. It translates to CSARGPQPEKLFF.

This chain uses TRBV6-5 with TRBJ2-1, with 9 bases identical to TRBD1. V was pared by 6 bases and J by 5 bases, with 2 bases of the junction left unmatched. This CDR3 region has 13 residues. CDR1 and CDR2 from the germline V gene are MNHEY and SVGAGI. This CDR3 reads CASRTGGNNEQFF. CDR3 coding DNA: TGTGCCAGCAGGACAGGGGGTAACAATGAGCAGTTCTTC.

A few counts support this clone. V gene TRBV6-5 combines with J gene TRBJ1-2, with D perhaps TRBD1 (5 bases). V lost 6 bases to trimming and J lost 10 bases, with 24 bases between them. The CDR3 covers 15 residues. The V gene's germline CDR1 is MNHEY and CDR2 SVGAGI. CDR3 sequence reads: CASSSSAKGKYDYTF. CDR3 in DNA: TGTGCCAGCAGCTCAAGTGCCAAGGGGAAGTACGACTACACCTTC.

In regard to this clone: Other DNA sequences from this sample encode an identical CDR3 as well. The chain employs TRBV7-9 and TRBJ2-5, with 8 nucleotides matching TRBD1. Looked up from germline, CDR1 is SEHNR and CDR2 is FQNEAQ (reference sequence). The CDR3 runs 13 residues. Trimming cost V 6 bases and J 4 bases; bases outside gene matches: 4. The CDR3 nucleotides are TGTGCCAGCAGTCGCCAGGGGGCAGAGACCCAGTACTTC. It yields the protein CASSRQGAETQYF.

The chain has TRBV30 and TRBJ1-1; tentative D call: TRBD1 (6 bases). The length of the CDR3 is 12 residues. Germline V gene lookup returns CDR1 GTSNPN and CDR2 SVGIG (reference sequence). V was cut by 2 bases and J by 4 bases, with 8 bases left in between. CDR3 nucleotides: TGTGCCTGGAGTTCGACAGGCACTGAAGCTTTCTTT. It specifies CAWSSTGTEAFF. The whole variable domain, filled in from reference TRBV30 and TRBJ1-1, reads SQTIHQWPATLVQPVGSPLSLECTVEGTSNPNLYWYRQAAGRGLQLLFYSVGIGQISSEVPQNLSASRPQDRQFILSSKKLLLSDSGFYLCAWSSTGTEAFFGQGTRLTVV.

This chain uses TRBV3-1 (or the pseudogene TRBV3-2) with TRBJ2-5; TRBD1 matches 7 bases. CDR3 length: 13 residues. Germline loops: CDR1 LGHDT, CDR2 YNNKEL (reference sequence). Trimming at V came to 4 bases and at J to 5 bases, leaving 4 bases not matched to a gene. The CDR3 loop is CASSPGQPETQYF. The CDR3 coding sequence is TGTGCCAGCAGCCCGGGACAGCCGGAGACCCAGTACTTC.

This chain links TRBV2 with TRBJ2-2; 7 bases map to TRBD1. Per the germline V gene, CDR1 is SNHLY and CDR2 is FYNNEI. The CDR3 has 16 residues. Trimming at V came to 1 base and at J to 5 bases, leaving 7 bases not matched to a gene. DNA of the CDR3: TGTGCCAGCAGTGAAGGGGAAGGGGGCGTTACCGGGGAGCTGTTTTTT. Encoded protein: CASSEGEGGVTGELFF.

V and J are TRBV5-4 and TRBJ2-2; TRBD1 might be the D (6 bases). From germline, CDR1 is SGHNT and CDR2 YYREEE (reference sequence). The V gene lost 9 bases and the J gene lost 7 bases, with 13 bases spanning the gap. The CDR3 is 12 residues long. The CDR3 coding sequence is TGTGCCACACCAGGGGATGGCGGGGAGCTGTTTTTT. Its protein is CATPGDGGELFF.

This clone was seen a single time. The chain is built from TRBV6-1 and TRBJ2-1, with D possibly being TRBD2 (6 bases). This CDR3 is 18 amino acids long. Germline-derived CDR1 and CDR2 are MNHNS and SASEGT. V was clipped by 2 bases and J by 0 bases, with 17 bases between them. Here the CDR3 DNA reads TGTGCCAGCAGTGAATCTCTAGTCGGAGGGAACTCCTACAATGAGCAGTTCTTC. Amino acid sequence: CASSESLVGGNSYNEQFF.

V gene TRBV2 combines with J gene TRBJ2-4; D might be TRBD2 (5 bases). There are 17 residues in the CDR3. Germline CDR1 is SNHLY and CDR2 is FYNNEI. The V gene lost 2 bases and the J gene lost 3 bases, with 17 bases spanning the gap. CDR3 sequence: CASSERSVTSIKNIQYF. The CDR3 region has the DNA TGTGCCAGCAGTGAACGATCGGTCACTAGTATCAAAAACATTCAGTACTTC.

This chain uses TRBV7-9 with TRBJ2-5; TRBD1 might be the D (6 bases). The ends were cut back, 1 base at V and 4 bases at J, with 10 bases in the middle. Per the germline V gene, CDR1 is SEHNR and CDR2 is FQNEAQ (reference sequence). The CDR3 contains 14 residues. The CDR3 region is CASSLGTVGETQYF. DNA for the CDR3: TGTGCCAGCAGCTTAGGGACAGTGGGAGAGACCCAGTACTTC.

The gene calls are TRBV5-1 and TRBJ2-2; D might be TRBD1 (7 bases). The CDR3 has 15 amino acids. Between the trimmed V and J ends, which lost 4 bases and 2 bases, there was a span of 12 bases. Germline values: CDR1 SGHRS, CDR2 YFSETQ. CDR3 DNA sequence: TGCGCCAGCAGCGCGGGGACAGAAAACACCGGGGAGCTGTTTTTT. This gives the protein CASSAGTENTGELFF.

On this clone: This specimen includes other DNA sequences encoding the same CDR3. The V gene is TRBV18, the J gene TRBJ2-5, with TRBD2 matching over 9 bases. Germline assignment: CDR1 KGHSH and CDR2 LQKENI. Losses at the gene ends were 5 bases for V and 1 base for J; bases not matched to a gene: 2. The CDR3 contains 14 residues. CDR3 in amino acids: CASSSTSGQETQYF. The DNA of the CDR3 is TGTGCCAGCTCATCGACTAGCGGCCAAGAGACCCAGTACTTC. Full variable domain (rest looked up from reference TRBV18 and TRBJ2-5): NAGVMQNPRHLVRRRGQEARLRCSPMKGHSHVYWYRQLPEEGLKFMVYLQKENIIDESGMPKERFSAEFPKEGPSILRIQQVVRGDSAAYFCASSSTSGQETQYFGPGTRLLVL.

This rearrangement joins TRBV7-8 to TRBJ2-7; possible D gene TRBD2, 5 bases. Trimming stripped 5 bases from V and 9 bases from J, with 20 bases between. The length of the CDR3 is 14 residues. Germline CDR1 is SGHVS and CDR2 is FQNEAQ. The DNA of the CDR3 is TGTGCCAGCAGCGCAGCGGTTCTCGTGGGTGGGCAGTACTTC. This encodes CASSAAVLVGGQYF.

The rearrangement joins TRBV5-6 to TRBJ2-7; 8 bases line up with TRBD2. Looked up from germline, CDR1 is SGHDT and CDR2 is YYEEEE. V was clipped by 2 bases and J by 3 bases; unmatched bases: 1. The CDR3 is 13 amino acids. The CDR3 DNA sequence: TGTGCCAGCAGCTTTAGCGGGAACTACGAGCAGTACTTC. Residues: CASSFSGNYEQYF.